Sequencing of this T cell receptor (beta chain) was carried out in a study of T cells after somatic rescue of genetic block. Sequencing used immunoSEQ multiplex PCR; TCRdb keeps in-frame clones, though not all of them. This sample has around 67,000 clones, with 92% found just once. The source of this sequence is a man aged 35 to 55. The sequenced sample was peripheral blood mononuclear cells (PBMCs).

Here the CDR3 DNA reads TGTGCCAGCAGCCGCCAGGGGGCACTGGGTCAGCCCCAGCATTTT. Protein: CASSRQGALGQPQHF. V gene TRBV27 combines with J gene TRBJ1-5, with TRBD1 matching over 8 bases. J was trimmed by 6 bases and V by 6 bases; bases with no gene match: 10. The CDR3 length is 15 residues. Looked up from germline, CDR1 is MNHEY and CDR2 is SMNVEV (reference sequence).